This TCR beta chain was identified during a study of blood T cell repertoires in COVID-19 (dated by TCRdb to 2018 to 2021). About the full investigation: Samples from collaborators originated in the United States, Italy and Spain and spanned both the acute and convalescent phases of COVID-19. Samples were obtained from the ongoing ImmuneRACE study (first 160 participants) and from over a thousand subjects provided by 6 global collaborators. Where available, HLA class I and class II types were taken from metadata supplied by the sample provider and were not determined by assay-based typing. A freely available public database, intended as a resource for researchers studying the immune response to SARS-CoV-2, is where the repertoires were released. The prospective study material was composed of cDNA or gDNA derived from T cells, B-cell-depleted T cells, or PBMCs. The dataset comprised deeply sampled blood TCRbeta repertoires from subjects exposed to, actively infected with, or recovered from COVID-19. Sample metadata almost always included a de-identified subject ID, COVID-19 status, age in years and sex.

Details on this clone: This receptor's antigen is unknown. No much larger clone is present one base from it, and per-base qualities are unavailable.

TCRbeta CDR3 regions were amplified from genomic DNA using the immunoSEQ Assay, a bias-controlled multiplex PCR. The authors processed their data as follows. Nucleated cell counts per sample were estimated from amplification of reference gene primers within the assay. To quantify the absolute abundance of each unique TCRbeta CDR3 rearrangement, sequence reads were collapsed and filtered. For each sample, productive Simpson clonality was calculated as the square root of Simpson's diversity index over productive rearrangements. This is the immuneACCESS table as TCRdb keeps it, with only in-frame sequences that have V and J called. A part of the clones is gone; compared with another copy, unresolved V genes explain less than half, and the rest is unexplained. V, J and clone size are those of that table, while D and trimming were read from the DNA. In all, the sample holds about 82,000 clones, and 80% of those were seen once. 9.5% to 15% of the sample goes to the ten largest clones.

Collaborating institutions collected whole blood in K2EDTA tubes following their own protocols. For TCRbeta analysis, collaborators shipped samples as frozen whole blood, isolated PBMCs, or DNA extracted from either of those sample types. From cysteine to phenylalanine, the CDR3 is 15 amino acids long. Solely the CDR3 DNA is kept, with 45 bases framed from the first base. CDR1 and CDR2 (SGHRS, YFSETQ) derive from the germline V gene. The junction shows trimming of 7 bases on V and 2 bases on J, and the gene matches do not reach 7 bases of it. Study-level results and caveats: The quantity of clinical and demographic metadata differed by source and by participant and was supplied without curation.

The chain is assembled from TRBV5-1 and TRBJ2-2; 8 central nucleotides agree with TRBD2. Input material: peripheral blood. The clonotype originates from a woman between 35 and 50 years old with active or convalescent COVID-19. Read as DNA, the sequence is TGCGCCAGCGGGGTGACTAGCGAAAACACCGGGGAGCTGTTTTTT. Its translation reads: CASGVTSENTGELFF.